This T cell receptor beta chain was sequenced during a study of Tregs in tolerant kidney transplant recipients. Clones were read by immunoSEQ multiplex PCR, and TCRdb kept only the in-frame ones, dropping some. The sample has roughly 69,000 clones; 85% to 90% are singletons. Notes on this clone: Its antigen remains unknown.

Study-level findings and limits: Tregs expanded with activated donor B cells seemed most donor-specific. No direct test of biological reproducibility was done here.

Germline V gene lookup returns CDR1 SGDLS and CDR2 YYNGEE. This CDR3 spans 15 amino acids. Trimming took 4 bases from V and 6 from J; bases not matched to a gene: 13. Unstimulated Tregs (CD4+CD25+CD127-) and CD4+CD25- non-Tregs were sorted from PBMCs. This TCR derives from a human donor who received a combined kidney and bone marrow transplant. This material consisted of CD4+ T cells from blood, taken before the transplant. The chain carries TRBV9 and TRBJ2-7; 7 nucleotides match TRBD2. CDR3 DNA: TGTGCCAGCAGCTCCGAGGGAGGGCCGGTCAGCGAGCAGTACTTC. This gives the protein CASSSEGGPVSEQYF.